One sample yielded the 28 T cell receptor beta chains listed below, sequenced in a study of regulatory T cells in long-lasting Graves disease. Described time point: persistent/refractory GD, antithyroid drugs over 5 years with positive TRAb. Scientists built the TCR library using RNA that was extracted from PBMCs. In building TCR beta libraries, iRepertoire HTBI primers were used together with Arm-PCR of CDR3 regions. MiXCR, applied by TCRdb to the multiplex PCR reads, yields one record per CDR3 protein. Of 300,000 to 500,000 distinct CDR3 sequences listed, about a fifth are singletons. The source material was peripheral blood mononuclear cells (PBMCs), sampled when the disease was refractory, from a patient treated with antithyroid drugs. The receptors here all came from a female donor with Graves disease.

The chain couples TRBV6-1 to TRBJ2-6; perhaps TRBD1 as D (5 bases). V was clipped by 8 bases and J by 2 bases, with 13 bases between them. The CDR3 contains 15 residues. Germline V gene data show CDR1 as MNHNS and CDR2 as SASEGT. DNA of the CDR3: TGTGCCAGCCTACAGGCTCTTACTGGGGCCAACGTCCTGACTTTC. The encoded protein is CASLQALTGANVLTF.

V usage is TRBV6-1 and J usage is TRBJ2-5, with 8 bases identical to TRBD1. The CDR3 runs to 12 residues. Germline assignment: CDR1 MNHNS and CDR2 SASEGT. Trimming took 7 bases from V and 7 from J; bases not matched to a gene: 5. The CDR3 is CASTQGAGTQYF. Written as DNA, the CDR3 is TGTGCCAGCACCCAGGGGGCTGGGACCCAGTACTTC.

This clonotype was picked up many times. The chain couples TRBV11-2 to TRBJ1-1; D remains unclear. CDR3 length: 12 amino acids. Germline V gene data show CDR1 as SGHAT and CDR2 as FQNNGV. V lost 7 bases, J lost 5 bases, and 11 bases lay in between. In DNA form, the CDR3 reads TGTGCCAGCACGAAGGCGCAAACTGAAGCTTTCTTT. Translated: CASTKAQTEAFF. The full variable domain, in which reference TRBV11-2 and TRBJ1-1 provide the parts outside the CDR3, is EAGVAQSPRYKIIEKRQSVAFWCNPISGHATLYWYQQILGQGPKLLIQFQNNGVVDDSQLPKDRFSAERLKGVDSTLKIQPAKLEDSAVYLCASTKAQTEAFFGQGTRLTVV.

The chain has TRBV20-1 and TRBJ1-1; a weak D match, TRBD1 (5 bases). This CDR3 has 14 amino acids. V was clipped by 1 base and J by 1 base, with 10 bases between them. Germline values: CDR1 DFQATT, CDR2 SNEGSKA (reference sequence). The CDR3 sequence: CSARVAGQNTEAFF. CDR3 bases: TGCAGTGCTAGAGTGGCAGGACAGAACACTGAAGCTTTCTTT.

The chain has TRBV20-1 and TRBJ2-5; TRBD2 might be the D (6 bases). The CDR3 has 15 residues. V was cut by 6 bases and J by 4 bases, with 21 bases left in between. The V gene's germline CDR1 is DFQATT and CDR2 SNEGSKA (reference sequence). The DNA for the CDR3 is TGCAGTGCCGAAGGGCTGGTGGGGGGTGTAGAGACCCAGTACTTC. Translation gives CSAEGLVGGVETQYF.

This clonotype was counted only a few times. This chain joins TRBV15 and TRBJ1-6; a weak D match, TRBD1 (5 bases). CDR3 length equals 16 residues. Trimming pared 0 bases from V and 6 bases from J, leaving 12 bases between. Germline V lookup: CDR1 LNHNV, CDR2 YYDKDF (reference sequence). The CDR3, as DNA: TGTGCCACCAGCAGAGATCCCAGGGCCCTTAATTCACCCCTCCACTTT. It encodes CATSRDPRALNSPLHF.

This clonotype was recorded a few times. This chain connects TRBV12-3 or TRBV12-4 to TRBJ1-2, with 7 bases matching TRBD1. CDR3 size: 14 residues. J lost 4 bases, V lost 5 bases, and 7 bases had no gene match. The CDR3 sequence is CASSKGANRYGYTF. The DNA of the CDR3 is TGTGCCAGCAGTAAGGGGGCTAACCGCTATGGCTACACCTTC.

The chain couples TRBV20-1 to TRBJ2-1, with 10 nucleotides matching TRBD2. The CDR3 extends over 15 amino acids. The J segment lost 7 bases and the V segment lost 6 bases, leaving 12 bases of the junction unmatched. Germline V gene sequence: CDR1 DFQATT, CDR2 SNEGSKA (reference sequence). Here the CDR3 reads CSAKSLAGVENEQFF. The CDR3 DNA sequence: TGCAGTGCCAAGTCTCTAGCGGGAGTCGAGAATGAGCAGTTCTTC.

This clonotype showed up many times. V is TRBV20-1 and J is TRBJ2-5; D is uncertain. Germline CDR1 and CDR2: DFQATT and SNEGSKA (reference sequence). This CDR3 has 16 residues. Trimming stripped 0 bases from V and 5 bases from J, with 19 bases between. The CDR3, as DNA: TGCAGTGCTAGAGATCGCTTACGTGGGGTCGGGGAGACCCAGTACTTC. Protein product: CSARDRLRGVGETQYF.

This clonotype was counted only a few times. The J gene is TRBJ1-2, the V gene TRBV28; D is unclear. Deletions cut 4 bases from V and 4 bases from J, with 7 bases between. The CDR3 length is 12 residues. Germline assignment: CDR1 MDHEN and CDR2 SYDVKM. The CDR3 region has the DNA TGTGCCAGCAGTTCCTATTTCTATGGCTACACCTTC. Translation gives CASSSYFYGYTF.

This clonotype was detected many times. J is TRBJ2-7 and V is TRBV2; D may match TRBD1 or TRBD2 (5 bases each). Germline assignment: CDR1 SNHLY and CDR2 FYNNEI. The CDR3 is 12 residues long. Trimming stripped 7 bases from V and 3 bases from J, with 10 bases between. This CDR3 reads CASNEGSYEQYF. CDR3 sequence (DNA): TGTGCCAGCAATGAGGGGAGCTACGAGCAGTACTTC.

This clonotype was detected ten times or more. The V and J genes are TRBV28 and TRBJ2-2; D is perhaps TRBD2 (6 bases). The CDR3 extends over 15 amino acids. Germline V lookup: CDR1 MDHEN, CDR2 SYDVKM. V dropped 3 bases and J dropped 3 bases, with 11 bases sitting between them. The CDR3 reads CASSLMRDYTGELFF. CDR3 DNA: TGTGCCAGCAGTTTGATGCGGGATTACACCGGGGAGCTGTTTTTT.

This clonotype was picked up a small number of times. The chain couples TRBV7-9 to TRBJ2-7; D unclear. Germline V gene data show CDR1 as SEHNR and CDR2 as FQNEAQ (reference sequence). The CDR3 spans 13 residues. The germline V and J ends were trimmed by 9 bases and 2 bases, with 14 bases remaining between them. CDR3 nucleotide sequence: TGTGCCAGACGAACCGAGAGGACCTACGAGCAGTACTTC. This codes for CARRTERTYEQYF.

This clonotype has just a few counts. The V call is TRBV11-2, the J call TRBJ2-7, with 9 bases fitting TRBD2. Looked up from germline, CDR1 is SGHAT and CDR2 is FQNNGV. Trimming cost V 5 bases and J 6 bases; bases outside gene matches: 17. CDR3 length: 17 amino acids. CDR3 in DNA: TGTGCCAGCAGCCCAACGCCCCTAGCGGGAATGGCCGGCGAGCAGTACTTC. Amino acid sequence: CASSPTPLAGMAGEQYF.

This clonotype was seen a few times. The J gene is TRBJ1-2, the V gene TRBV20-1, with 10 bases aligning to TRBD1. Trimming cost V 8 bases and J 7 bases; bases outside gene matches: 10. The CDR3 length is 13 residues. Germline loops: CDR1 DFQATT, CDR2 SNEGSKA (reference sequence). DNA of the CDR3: TGCAGTACCTCGGACAGGGGGTATTCTGGCTACACCTTC. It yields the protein CSTSDRGYSGYTF.

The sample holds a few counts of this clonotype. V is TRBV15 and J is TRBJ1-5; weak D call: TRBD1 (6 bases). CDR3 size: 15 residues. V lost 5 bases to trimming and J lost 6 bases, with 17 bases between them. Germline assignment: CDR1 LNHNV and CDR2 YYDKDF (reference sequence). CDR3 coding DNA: TGTGCCACCAGCGAGACGCCAGGGGATGCTCAGCCCCAGCATTTT. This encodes CATSETPGDAQPQHF.

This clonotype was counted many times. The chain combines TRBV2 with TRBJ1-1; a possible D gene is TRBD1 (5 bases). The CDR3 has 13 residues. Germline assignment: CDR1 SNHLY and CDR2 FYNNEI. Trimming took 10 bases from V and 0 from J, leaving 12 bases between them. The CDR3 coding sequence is TGTGCCACCACCGGGGGGATGAACACTGAAGCTTTCTTT. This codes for CATTGGMNTEAFF.

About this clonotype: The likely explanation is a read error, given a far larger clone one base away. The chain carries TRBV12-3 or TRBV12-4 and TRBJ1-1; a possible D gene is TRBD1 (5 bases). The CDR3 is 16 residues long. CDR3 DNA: TGTGCCAGCAGTTTATCGGGGGGACTGATCAACACTGAAGTTTTCTTT. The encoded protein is CASSLSGGLINTEVFF.

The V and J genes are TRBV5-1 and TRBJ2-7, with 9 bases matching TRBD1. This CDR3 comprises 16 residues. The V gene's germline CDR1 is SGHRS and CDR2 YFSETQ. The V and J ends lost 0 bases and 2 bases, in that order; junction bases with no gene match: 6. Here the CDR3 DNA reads TGCGCCAGCAGCTTGGCCCGGGACAGGGCGCCCTACGAGCAGTACTTC. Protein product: CASSLARDRAPYEQYF. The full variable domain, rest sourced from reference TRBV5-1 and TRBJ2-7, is KAGVTQTPRYLIKTRGQQVTLSCSPISGHRSVSWYQQTPGQGLQFLFEYFSETQRNKGNFPGRFSGRQFSNSRSEMNVSTLELGDSALYLCASSLARDRAPYEQYFGPGTRLTVT.

DNA of the CDR3: TGCAGCGTTGAAGAGGGGATTTTGGCCACTGAAGCTTTCTTT. This gives the protein CSVEEGILATEAFF. The chain recombines TRBV29-1 with TRBJ1-1; D is uncertain. Trimming removed 0 bases at V and 4 bases at J, with 12 bases between. This CDR3 has 14 amino acids. CDR1 SQVTM and CDR2 ANQGSEA come from the germline V gene. The complete variable domain, with remaining parts taken from reference TRBV29-1 and TRBJ1-1, reads SAVISQKPSRDICQRGTSLTIQCQVDSQVTMMFWYRQQPGQSLTLIATANQGSEATYESGFVIDKFPISRPNLTFSTLTVSNMSPEDSSIYLCSVEEGILATEAFFGQGTRLTVV.

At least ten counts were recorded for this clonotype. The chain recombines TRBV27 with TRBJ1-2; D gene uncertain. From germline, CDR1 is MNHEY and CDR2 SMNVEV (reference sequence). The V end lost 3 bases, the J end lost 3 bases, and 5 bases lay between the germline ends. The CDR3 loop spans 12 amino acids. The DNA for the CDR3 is TGTGCCAGCAGTTTCCCCCACTATGGCTACACCTTC. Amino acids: CASSFPHYGYTF.

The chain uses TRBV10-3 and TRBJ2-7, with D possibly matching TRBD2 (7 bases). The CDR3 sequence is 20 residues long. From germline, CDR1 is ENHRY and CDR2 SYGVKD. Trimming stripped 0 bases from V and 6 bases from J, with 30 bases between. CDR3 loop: CAISESGGGRGSLSRGEQYF. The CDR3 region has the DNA TGTGCCATCAGTGAGTCGGGGGGGGGCAGGGGCTCCCTCTCCAGGGGCGAGCAGTACTTC.

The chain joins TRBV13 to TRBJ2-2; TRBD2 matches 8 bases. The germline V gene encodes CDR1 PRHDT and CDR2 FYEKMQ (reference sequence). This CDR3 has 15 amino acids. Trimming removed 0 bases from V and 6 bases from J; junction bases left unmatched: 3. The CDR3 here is CASSLGAGAPGELFF. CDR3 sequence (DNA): TGTGCCAGCAGCTTAGGAGCGGGAGCCCCCGGGGAGCTGTTTTTT.

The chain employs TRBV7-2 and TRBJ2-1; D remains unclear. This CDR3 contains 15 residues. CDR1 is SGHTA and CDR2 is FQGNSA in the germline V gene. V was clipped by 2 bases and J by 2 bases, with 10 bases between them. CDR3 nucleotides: TGTGCCAGCAGCTTATCGCAGCTACCCTACAATGAGCAGTTCTTC. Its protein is CASSLSQLPYNEQFF.

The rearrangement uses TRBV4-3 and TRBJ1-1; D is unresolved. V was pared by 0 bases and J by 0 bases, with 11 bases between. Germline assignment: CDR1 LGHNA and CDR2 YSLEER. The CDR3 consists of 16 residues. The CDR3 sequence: CASSQDNTGLNTEAFF. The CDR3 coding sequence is TGCGCCAGCAGCCAAGATAACACGGGATTGAACACTGAAGCTTTCTTT.

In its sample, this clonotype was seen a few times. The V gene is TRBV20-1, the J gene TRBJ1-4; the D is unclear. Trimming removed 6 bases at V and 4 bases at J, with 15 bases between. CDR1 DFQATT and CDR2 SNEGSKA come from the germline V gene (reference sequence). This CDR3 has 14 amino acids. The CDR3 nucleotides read TGCAGTGCCCTCGTTGAACGGGTTAATGAAAAACTGTTTTTT. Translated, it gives CSALVERVNEKLFF.

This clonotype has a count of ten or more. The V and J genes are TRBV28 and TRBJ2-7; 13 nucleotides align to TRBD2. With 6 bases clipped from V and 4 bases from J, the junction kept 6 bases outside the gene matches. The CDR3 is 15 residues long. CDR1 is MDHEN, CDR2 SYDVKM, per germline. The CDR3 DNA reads TGTGCCAGCAGCTACCGGACTAGCGGGGGATACGAGCAGTACTTC. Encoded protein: CASSYRTSGGYEQYF.

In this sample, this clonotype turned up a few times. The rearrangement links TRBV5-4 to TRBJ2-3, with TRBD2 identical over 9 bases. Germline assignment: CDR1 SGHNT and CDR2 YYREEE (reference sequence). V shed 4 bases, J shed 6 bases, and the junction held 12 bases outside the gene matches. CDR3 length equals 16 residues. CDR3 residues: CASSPGAGGWLDTQYF. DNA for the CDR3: TGTGCCAGCAGCCCGGGGGCGGGAGGGTGGTTGGATACGCAGTATTTT.